This T cell receptor beta chain is drawn from a study of early T cells in non-severe SARS-CoV-2 infection (dated by TCRdb to the early 2020s). As for the study more broadly: Bulk RNA from unsorted whole blood was used for TCR sequencing, so alpha and beta chains could not be paired.

This clonotype was detected ten times or more. Its antigen is currently not known. No much larger clonotype is one base removed from it; base qualities were not supplied. A case-control design nested within a healthcare worker cohort in London, UK, was used, with weekly nasopharyngeal swab PCR tests and blood sampling performed. Healthcare workers were recruited during the week of the UK lockdown, between 23 and 31 March 2020, and followed weekly for up to roughly 15 weeks. Sequences SGHTA (CDR1) and FQGNSA (CDR2) are obtained from the germline V gene. The CDR3 holds 15 amino acids from the cysteine to the phenylalanine. The sequence is cut down to CDR3 DNA, 45 bases in frame from base 1. V is clipped by 3 bases and J by 3 bases, and the sequence between their germline boundaries is 9 bases long. Findings and caveats that apply to the study as a whole: VDJdb matching was skewed toward anti-spike CD8 responses and likely underestimated virus-specific expansions, missing private and CD4 specificities.

The library was generated by 5' RACE. Sequencing took place on a NextSeq 500. The TCR library protocol attached unique molecular identifiers to individual cDNA molecules to correct for sequencing error and PCR bias. Both TCR alpha and beta chains were sequenced, and tight co-correlation was observed between alpha and beta sequence abundances in each sample. Turning to the authors' computational methods: V gene, J gene and CDR3 annotation of TCR sequences was performed with Decombinator V4. TCRs were defined as expanded if a significant change between any two time points was detected under a Poisson model with p below 0.0001. TCR abundances were normalised to the total number of TCRs sequenced per sample and were expressed as counts per million. TRAV1-2 paired with TRAJ12, TRAJ20 or TRAJ33 defined MAIT TCRs, while TRAV10 paired with TRAJ18 defined iNKT TCRs. VDJdb, accessed on 1 November 2021, was searched for TCRs annotated for CMV, EBV and SARS-CoV-2, and TCRs annotated for more than one antigen were excluded. TCRdb trimmed public reads at Q25 via fastp, called clones via MiXCR and kept in-frame beta chains. Every distinct CDR3 protein forms one entry, paired with its most common genes and DNA. The authors' filters were not applied to this entry. This sample comprises about 26,000 distinct CDR3 sequences, approximately 5% of them detected only once. The ten largest clones add up to more than 3.5% of the sample.

The sequencing input was whole blood. This clonotype originated in an adult who was a healthcare worker with PCR-confirmed SARS-CoV-2 infection or an uninfected control (not recorded which). The chain is made from TRBV7-2 and TRBJ2-6; a tentative D call is TRBD1 (6 bases match). The CDR3 reads CASSLWTDGANVLTF. The nucleotides are TGTGCCAGCAGCTTGTGGACAGATGGGGCCAACGTCCTGACTTTC. The full variable domain, completed from the reference TRBV7-2 and TRBJ2-6 proteins outside the CDR3, reads GAGVSQSPSNKVTEKGKDVELRCDPISGHTALYWYRQSLGQGLEFLIYFQGNSAPDKSGLPSDRFSAERTGGSVSTLTIQRTQQEDSAVYLCASSLWTDGANVLTFGAGSRLTVL.